This passage covers 18 T cell receptor beta chains from one sample sequenced in a study of control samples from healthy donors and cancer patients. Profiled with immunoSEQ multiplex PCR; TCRdb holds only in-frame clones, not every one. Of some 130,000 clones in the sample, about 90% are singletons; the top ten hold 2% to 2.5%. Sequenced: blood. Receptors were obtained from a woman between 50 and 59 years old in good health.

CDR3: CASSPRQGSNEKLFF. In DNA, the CDR3 is TGTGCCAGCAGCCCCCGACAGGGATCTAATGAAAAACTGTTTTTT. The chain joins TRBV7-8 to TRBJ1-4, with 7 bases fitting TRBD1. Germline-derived CDR1 and CDR2 are SGHVS and FQNEAQ. V shed 5 bases and J 3 bases; nucleotides not matched to a gene: 6. This CDR3 has 15 residues.

This chain's CDR3 is CASAGGDAAYEQYF. The CDR3 DNA reads TGTGCCAGTGCCGGCGGGGATGCGGCCTACGAGCAGTACTTC. This chain links TRBV6-5 with TRBJ2-7; possible D gene TRBD2, 6 bases. The CDR3 is 14 residues long. The V and J ends lost 9 bases and 2 bases respectively, with 17 bases between them. Looked up from germline, CDR1 is MNHEY and CDR2 is SVGAGI.

V is TRBV10-3 and J is TRBJ1-2, with D perhaps TRBD1 (6 bases). The CDR3 loop spans 12 amino acids. Germline lookup yields CDR1 ENHRY and CDR2 SYGVKD. Trimming took 8 bases from V and 5 from J, leaving 12 bases between them. The CDR3: CAIWGQGYGYTF. The CDR3 nucleotides read TGTGCCATCTGGGGGCAGGGGTATGGCTACACCTTC.

This clone has only one observation. This sequence joins TRBV27 and TRBJ1-1, with 7 nucleotides matching TRBD1. V lost 5 bases and J lost 3; bases outside the gene matches: 12. The CDR3 is 16 amino acids. Germline V gene lookup returns CDR1 MNHEY and CDR2 SMNVEV (reference sequence). The DNA for the CDR3 is TGTGCCAGCAGTATGCTAAGAGGGGGCGTCGACACTGAAGCTTTCTTT. It specifies CASSMLRGGVDTEAFF.

The chain is built from TRBV24-1 and TRBJ2-1; D gene unclear. The CDR3 runs to 13 residues. Per the germline V gene, CDR1 is KGHDR and CDR2 is SFDVKD. Trimming took off 4 bases at V and 5 bases at J, with 8 bases between the two ends. CDR3 residues: CATSDPTNNEQFF. Written as DNA, the CDR3 is TGTGCCACCAGTGACCCGACAAACAATGAGCAGTTCTTC.

On this clone: At one end, the junction sequence differs from germline, possibly due to a read error. The chain couples TRBV7-7 to TRBJ2-2; TRBD2 matches at 9 bases. The CDR3 sequence is 18 residues long. Germline V gene sequence: CDR1 SSHAT, CDR2 FNYEAQ (reference sequence). CDR3 amino acids: CASSLRLADRSNTGELFF. For the CDR3, the DNA is TGTGCTAGCAGCTTACGACTAGCGGATAGATCGAACACCGGGGAGCTGTTTTTT.

This rearrangement joins TRBV5-1 to TRBJ2-5; D tentatively fits TRBD1 or TRBD2 (7 bases each). V was clipped by 4 bases and J by 7 bases, with 17 bases between them. The CDR3 contains 14 residues. Germline CDR1 is SGHRS and CDR2 is YFSETQ. The CDR3 reads CASSPQGGVGTQYF. The DNA for the CDR3 is TGCGCCAGCAGCCCCCAGGGGGGGGTCGGGACCCAGTACTTC.

CDR3 in amino acids: CASKSGTTNTGELFF. CDR3 nucleotides: TGTGCCAGCAAATCCGGGACCACGAACACCGGGGAGCTGTTTTTT. V is TRBV27 and J is TRBJ2-2, with D perhaps assigned TRBD1 or TRBD2 (5 bases each). The V end lost 7 bases, the J end lost 0 bases, and 12 bases lay between the germline ends. The CDR3 consists of 15 residues. Germline CDR1 reads MNHEY; CDR2 reads SMNVEV (reference sequence).

The V gene is TRBV19, the J gene TRBJ2-7, with 12 bases lining up with TRBD2. V lost 0 bases and J lost 3; bases outside the gene matches: 9. The CDR3 runs to 18 residues. Looked up from germline, CDR1 is LNHDA and CDR2 is SQIVND (reference sequence). The CDR3 is CASSIDLPGLAGGYEQYF. For the CDR3, the DNA is TGTGCCAGTAGTATAGATCTTCCGGGACTAGCGGGTGGCTACGAGCAGTACTTC.

The chain uses TRBV6-5 and TRBJ2-7; D remains ambiguous. With 2 bases removed from V and 6 bases from J, the gap between germline ends came to 11 bases. Germline assignment: CDR1 MNHEY and CDR2 SVGAGI. This CDR3 has 13 residues. CDR3 region: CASSYTPTTEQYF. The CDR3 coding sequence is TGTGCCAGCAGTTACACACCGACAACCGAGCAGTACTTC.

The chain couples TRBV27 to TRBJ1-2, with 7 bases identical to TRBD1. Germline CDR1 MNHEY, CDR2 SMNVEV (reference sequence). Germline trimming cut 9 bases from V and 0 bases from J; bases unmatched to any gene: 7. There are 14 residues in the CDR3. The DNA for the CDR3 is TGTGCCAGTTCGACAGGGATCTCTAACTATGGCTACACCTTC. This translates into CASSTGISNYGYTF.

The chain has TRBV11-2 and TRBJ2-4, with D possibly being TRBD1 (5 bases). V lost 1 base to trimming and J lost 2 bases, with 18 bases between them. Germline V gives CDR1 SGHAT, CDR2 FQNNGV. The CDR3 covers 18 residues. The CDR3 is CASSLGGPARGSKNIQYF. The CDR3 bases are TGTGCCAGCAGCTTAGGGGGCCCAGCTAGAGGCTCCAAAAACATTCAGTACTTC.

This sequence joins TRBV7-9 and TRBJ1-6, with D possibly matching TRBD1 (5 bases). The CDR3 sequence is 16 residues long. CDR1 is SEHNR, CDR2 FQNEAQ, per germline (reference sequence). V lost 7 bases and J 7 bases, leaving 20 bases between the germline ends. The CDR3 DNA reads as TGTGCCAGCAACCGCCTGGTCGGGGGGGAGAATTCACCCCTCCACTTT. It yields the protein CASNRLVGGENSPLHF.

The genes are TRBV13 and TRBJ2-7; 10 bases agree with TRBD2. CDR3 length: 18 amino acids. Germline loops: CDR1 PRHDT, CDR2 FYEKMQ (reference sequence). V lost 0 bases to trimming and J lost 3 bases; unmatched junction nucleotides: 11. The CDR3 loop reads CASSLGGVTSGNVYEQYF. For the CDR3, the DNA is TGTGCCAGCAGCTTAGGCGGGGTTACTAGCGGGAATGTCTACGAGCAGTACTTC. The full variable domain, in which reference TRBV13 and TRBJ2-7 provide the parts outside the CDR3, is AAGVIQSPRHLIKEKRETATLKCYPIPRHDTVYWYQQGPGQDPQFLISFYEKMQSDKGSIPDRFSAQQFSDYHSELNMSSLELGDSALYFCASSLGGVTSGNVYEQYFGPGTRLTVT.

A remark on this clone: The same CDR3 can be traced to other DNA sequences in this sample. The rearrangement joins TRBV19 to TRBJ1-2; the D gene is possibly TRBD1 (6 bases). Germline CDR1 and CDR2: LNHDA and SQIVND (reference sequence). Trimming shortened V by 4 bases and J by 0 bases, and 6 bases separated the two germline ends. This CDR3 spans 13 amino acids. CDR3: CASSRTANYGYTF. CDR3 DNA: TGTGCCAGTAGTAGGACAGCTAACTATGGCTACACCTTC.

The rearrangement joins TRBV19 to TRBJ1-2; possibly TRBD1 for D (6 bases). Germline V gives CDR1 LNHDA, CDR2 SQIVND (reference sequence). Deletions cut 6 bases from V and 0 bases from J, with 20 bases between. The CDR3 sequence is 17 residues long. CDR3 nucleotide sequence: TGTGCCAGTAGGCCCATGGACAGCCAAGGGGCTAACTATGGCTACACCTTC. Protein sequence: CASRPMDSQGANYGYTF.

The J gene is TRBJ2-6, the V gene TRBV29-1; the D call may be TRBD1 or TRBD2 (5 bases each). The length of the CDR3 is 14 residues. V was cut by 7 bases and J by 2 bases, with 12 bases left in between. Per the germline V gene, CDR1 is SQVTM and CDR2 is ANQGSEA. CDR3 sequence (DNA): TGCAGCGGTCTATTGGGGGCTGGGGCCAACGTCCTGACTTTC. Translating it yields CSGLLGAGANVLTF.

The chain uses TRBV30 and TRBJ2-7, with 7 bases aligning to TRBD1. V shed 3 bases, J shed 3 bases, and the junction held 5 bases outside the gene matches. The V gene's germline CDR1 is GTSNPN and CDR2 SVGIG (reference sequence). The CDR3 extends over 13 amino acids. The DNA of the CDR3 is TGTGCCTGGAGGGAGACAGGGCTCTACGAGCAGTACTTC. Translated, it gives CAWRETGLYEQYF.